These 6 T cell receptor beta chains were all obtained from the same sample, sequenced in a study of beta chain features in type 1 diabetes (dated by TCRdb to between 2018 and 2020). Broader findings and caveats from the paper: A moderate but significant shortening of TCRB CDR3 length was observed in type 1 diabetes patients in all four CD4+ subsets.

Library creation used the immunoSEQ multiplex PCR assay. All of the isolated RNA was reverse transcribed with the High Capacity cDNA Reverse Transcription Kit, so expressed TCRB transcripts were sequenced. TCRdb re-hosts the immuneACCESS table, in-frame sequences only. Its copies lack some clones; in the studies checked, an unresolved V gene accounts for under half of them, and the cause for the rest is not known. This sample lists a few hundred thousand clones; about a tenth were detected once. About 0.018% of the sample is held by the ten biggest clonotypes. These receptors have no identified antigens. Material: naive CD4+ T cells from blood. This specimen's cell subset or site label, interpreted: true naive CD4+ T cells. All receptors come from a young man with type 1 diabetes.

This clone was found a few times. The chain joins TRBV10-3 to TRBJ2-2, with D perhaps matching TRBD2 (5 bases). V dropped 8 bases and J dropped 5 bases, with 9 bases sitting between them. The germline gives CDR1 ENHRY, CDR2 SYGVKD. The CDR3 is 12 amino acids. In nucleotides, the CDR3 is TGTGCCATCTCCCCGGGGACCGGGGAGCTGTTTTTT. This sequence encodes CAISPGTGELFF.

This clone was counted only a few times. The V and J genes are TRBV6-5 and TRBJ2-7, with D possibly matching TRBD1 (5 bases). The germline V gene has CDR1 MNHEY and CDR2 SVGAGI. The V and J ends lost 7 bases and 0 bases respectively, with 7 bases between them. This CDR3 is built from 12 residues. CDR3 sequence (DNA): TGTGCCAGCAAAGACAGCTCCTACGAGCAGTACTTC. Translation gives CASKDSSYEQYF.

This clone was counted between two and nine times. CDR3 sequence: CASSEFLGPDTQYF. CDR3 DNA: TGCGCCAGCAGCGAGTTTCTCGGTCCAGATACGCAGTATTTT. The chain links TRBV5-1 to TRBJ2-3; D gene uncertain. CDR1 and CDR2 from the germline V gene are SGHRS and YFSETQ. CDR3 length equals 14 residues. Trimming cost V 4 bases and J 4 bases, with 13 bases left between them.

The chain links TRBV4-3 to TRBJ2-7, with D maybe TRBD1 (5 bases). The CDR3 loop spans 16 amino acids. CDR1 and CDR2 (germline): LGHNA, YSLEER. Trimming removed 1 base at V and 3 bases at J, with 16 bases between. CDR3 region: CASSQAEKQDRYEQYF. In DNA form, the CDR3 reads TGCGCCAGCAGCCAAGCCGAGAAACAGGACCGCTACGAGCAGTACTTC.

This clone turned up a few times. Here the CDR3 DNA reads TGTGCCAGCTCACCACGGACAGGAGTGAACACTGAAGCTTTCTTT. Translation: CASSPRTGVNTEAFF. The chain uses TRBV18 and TRBJ1-1; 7 bases are a match to TRBD1. CDR1 and CDR2 (germline): KGHSH, LQKENI. Trimming cost V 1 base and J 0 bases; bases outside gene matches: 2. The CDR3 is 15 residues long.

This clone was seen a handful of times. The chain employs TRBV28 and TRBJ2-1, with D hard to call. The CDR3 extends over 15 amino acids. The V gene lost 3 bases and the J gene lost 0 bases, with 9 bases spanning the gap. CDR1 and CDR2 (germline): MDHEN, SYDVKM. CDR3 nucleotide sequence: TGTGCCAGCAGTTTCCAGTGGAGCTCCTACAATGAGCAGTTCTTC. Its translation: CASSFQWSSYNEQFF.